This T cell receptor (beta chain) derives from a study of T cells in Graves' hyperthyroidism and ophthalmopathy. Study results and caveats: Most thyroid clonotypes expanded above 0.001 were also detected in blood. The model anticipated ophthalmopathy a median approximately six months pre-onset.

This CDR3 region has 11 residues. Trimming stripped 2 bases from V and 2 bases from J, with 3 bases between. Germline V gene lookup returns CDR1 SQVTM and CDR2 ANQGSEA. Authors of the study amplified TCR beta CDR3 regions from RNA transcripts. First-round RT-PCR targeting the TCR CDR3 was performed with the HTBI primer set. MiXCR was run by TCRdb on the multiplex PCR reads, yielding one entry per CDR3 protein. The table has 640,000 or so distinct CDR3 sequences, roughly 14% seen once. Many counts were recorded for this clonotype. The antigen remains undetermined. This receptor was taken from a woman aged 40 to 49 with Graves' ophthalmopathy. The sequenced material came from blood. The chain recombines TRBV29-1 with TRBJ2-5; the D is unclear. CDR3 protein: CSVERQETQYF. CDR3 nucleotide sequence: TGCAGCGTTGAACGGCAAGAGACCCAGTACTTC.